The clone carrying this T cell receptor (beta chain) was recorded a few times. The antigen is unknown. Extraction of RNA preceded its reverse transcription into cDNA, which served as the sequencing template. Only in-frame clones appear in the TCRdb table, and some are missing; sequencing was by immunoSEQ multiplex PCR. The sample yields roughly 120,000 clones, approximately 38% seen once. It was from alopecia areata patients that lesional scalp punch biopsies and peripheral blood were collected. This sample stems from a study of CD8+ T cells in alopecia areata. Study-level information: Treated patients swallowed 5 to 10 mg of oral tofacitinib twice daily.

Whole-study results and caveats: Across lesional scalp, and particularly alopecia totalis/universalis, clonality surpassed that of normal scalp.

From germline, CDR1 is LNHDA and CDR2 SQIVND (reference sequence). Trimming removed 6 bases from V and 7 bases from J; junction bases left unmatched: 13. The CDR3 extends over 15 amino acids. The chain has TRBV19 and TRBJ1-2, with 8 bases aligning to TRBD1. This TCR was sampled from a human donor with alopecia areata. What was sequenced was CD4+ T cells sorted from blood. CDR3 coding DNA: TGTGCCAGTAGATCACCGGGACAGGTTACTTCTGGCTACACCTTC. Translation gives CASRSPGQVTSGYTF.